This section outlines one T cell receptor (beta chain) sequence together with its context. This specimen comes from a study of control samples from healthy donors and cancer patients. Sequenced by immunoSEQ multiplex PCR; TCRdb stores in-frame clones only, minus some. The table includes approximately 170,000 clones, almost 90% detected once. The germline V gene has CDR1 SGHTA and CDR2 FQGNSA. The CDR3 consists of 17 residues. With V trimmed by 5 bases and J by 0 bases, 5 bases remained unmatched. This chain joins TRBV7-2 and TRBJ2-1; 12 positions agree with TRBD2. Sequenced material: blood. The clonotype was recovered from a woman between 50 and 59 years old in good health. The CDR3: CASSRPTSGGSYNEQFF. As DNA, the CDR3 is TGTGCCAGCAGCCGTCCGACTAGCGGGGGCTCCTACAATGAGCAGTTCTTC.